Sequencing of this T cell receptor beta chain was carried out in a study of blood T cell repertoires in COVID-19. The ends were cut back, 6 bases at V and 1 base at J, with 28 bases in the middle. The CDR3 has 20 residues. Germline CDR1 is LNHDA and CDR2 is SQIVND (reference sequence). Assay: immunoSEQ multiplex PCR; the TCRdb copy retains only in-frame clones and omits some. The repertoire holds some 240,000 clones, with roughly 87% as singletons. Sequences were obtained from peripheral blood. The rearrangement uses TRBV19 and TRBJ1-3, with D unresolved. The TCR comes from a man between 60 and 75 years old who had recovered from COVID-19. CDR3 region: CASSPIPGGNPSQSGNTIYF. The CDR3 DNA is TGTGCCAGTAGCCCAATCCCTGGCGGGAACCCCTCACAATCTGGAAACACCATATATTTT.